This T cell receptor beta chain was recorded in a study of T cells in Graves' hyperthyroidism and ophthalmopathy. Looking at the study overall: Sampling of peripheral blood happened at initial diagnosis, prior to any treatment.

The investigators amplified TCR beta CDR3 regions from RNA transcripts. Carried out on the TCR CDR3, a first-round RT-PCR used the HTBI primer set. MiXCR was run by TCRdb on the multiplex PCR reads, yielding one entry per CDR3 protein. The sample includes about 300,000 distinct CDR3 sequences, roughly 20% of them seen just once. The sample holds many counts of this clonotype. Per the germline V gene, CDR1 is SGHRS and CDR2 is YFSETQ. V lost 2 bases and J 0 bases, leaving 12 bases between the germline ends. The CDR3 has 15 residues. Thyroid ultrasound, orbital computed tomography, clinical symptoms, and serum thyroxine and TRAb underpinned diagnoses.

Source material: blood. The J gene is TRBJ2-7, the V gene TRBV5-1; tentatively, D is TRBD1 (6 bases). This receptor was obtained from a man aged 45-60 years with Graves' ophthalmopathy. The CDR3 region is CASSLSDSYSYEQYF. The CDR3 DNA reads as TGCGCCAGCAGCTTATCGGACAGCTACTCCTACGAGCAGTACTTC.